This T cell receptor beta chain came from a study of OX40 agonist ivuxolimab in advanced cancers. The method was immunoSEQ multiplex PCR; TCRdb's version includes in-frame clones alone and lacks a portion of them. The data show 100,000 to 130,000 clones, less than 95% seen once. This clone was recorded only once. Given the absence of the conserved phenylalanine or tryptophan at the CDR3 end, a read error is likely. The DNA is left out, because the CDR3 cannot be placed on it with certainty; the CDR3 is given as TCRdb lists it. 12 amino acids form the CDR3, both terminal residues included. The sample was CD4+ or CD8+ T cells sorted from blood, taken in a trial of the OX40 agonist ivuxolimab. The V call is TRBV21-1, the J call TRBJ2-3; the table assigns TRBD2, which was not confirmed against the DNA. TRBV21-1 is shown as a pseudogene. This clonotype was sampled from an adult with an advanced solid tumor such as melanoma, head and neck, liver or kidney cancer. The CDR3 is CASYTRLLGGGI.